This T cell receptor beta chain stems from a study of blood T cell repertoires in COVID-19. Looking at the study overall: The cDNA or gDNA used as material had been derived from T cells, B-cell-depleted T cells, or PBMCs.

Repertoires were generated with immunoSEQ multiplex PCR, while TCRdb's copy carries only in-frame clones and drops some. The sample lists 380,000 or so clones, roughly nine tenths occurring once. The CDR3 loop spans 16 amino acids. V gave up 6 bases and J gave up 4 bases; unmatched junction bases: 11. From germline, CDR1 is SEHNR and CDR2 FQNEAQ (reference sequence). The sequence derives from a man aged 40-55 years with acute or convalescent COVID-19. The V and J genes are TRBV7-9 and TRBJ1-3; 8 bases agree with TRBD1. The sequencing sample was made of peripheral blood. CDR3 amino acids: CASSYGQGLVGNTIYF. CDR3 in DNA: TGTGCCAGCAGTTATGGACAGGGTCTTGTCGGAAACACCATATATTTT.